This T cell receptor (beta chain) was profiled in a study of regulatory T cells in long-lasting Graves disease. Time point in this sample: newly diagnosed GD, antithyroid drugs for less than 3 months. From PBMCs, RNA was extracted and then used to make the TCR library. Germline V gives CDR1 SQVTM, CDR2 ANQGSEA. Trimming cost V 6 bases and J 6 bases, with 14 bases left between them. The CDR3 covers 13 residues. In building TCR beta libraries, iRepertoire HTBI primers were used together with Arm-PCR of CDR3 regions. TCRdb re-derived calls from the multiplex PCR reads in MiXCR, one entry per CDR3 protein. In the table there are about 440,000 distinct CDR3 sequences, approximately 16% of which are singletons. This clonotype was observed many times. This sample also appeared in a second study, on T cells in Graves' hyperthyroidism and ophthalmopathy.

The sample consisted of peripheral blood mononuclear cells (PBMCs), taken at new diagnosis, from a patient treated with antithyroid drugs. The chain uses TRBV29-1 and TRBJ1-4; the D gene is possibly TRBD1 (6 bases). This clonotype was obtained from a woman in her twenties or thirties with Graves disease. The CDR3 DNA reads TGCAGCGTCGGAGGGGGAGGGGATGAAAAACTGTTTTTT. It specifies CSVGGGGDEKLFF.